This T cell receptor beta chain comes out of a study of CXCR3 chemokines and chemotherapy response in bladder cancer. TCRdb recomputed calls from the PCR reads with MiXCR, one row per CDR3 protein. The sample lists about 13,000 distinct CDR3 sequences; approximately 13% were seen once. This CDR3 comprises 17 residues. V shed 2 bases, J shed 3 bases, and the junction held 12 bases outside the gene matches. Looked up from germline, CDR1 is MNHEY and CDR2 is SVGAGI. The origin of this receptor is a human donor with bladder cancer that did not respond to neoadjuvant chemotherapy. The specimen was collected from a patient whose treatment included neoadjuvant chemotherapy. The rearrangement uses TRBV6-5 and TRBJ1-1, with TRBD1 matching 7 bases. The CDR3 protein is CASSYGTADRWDTEAFF. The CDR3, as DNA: TGTGCCAGCAGTTACGGAACTGCGGACAGGTGGGACACTGAAGCTTTCTTT.